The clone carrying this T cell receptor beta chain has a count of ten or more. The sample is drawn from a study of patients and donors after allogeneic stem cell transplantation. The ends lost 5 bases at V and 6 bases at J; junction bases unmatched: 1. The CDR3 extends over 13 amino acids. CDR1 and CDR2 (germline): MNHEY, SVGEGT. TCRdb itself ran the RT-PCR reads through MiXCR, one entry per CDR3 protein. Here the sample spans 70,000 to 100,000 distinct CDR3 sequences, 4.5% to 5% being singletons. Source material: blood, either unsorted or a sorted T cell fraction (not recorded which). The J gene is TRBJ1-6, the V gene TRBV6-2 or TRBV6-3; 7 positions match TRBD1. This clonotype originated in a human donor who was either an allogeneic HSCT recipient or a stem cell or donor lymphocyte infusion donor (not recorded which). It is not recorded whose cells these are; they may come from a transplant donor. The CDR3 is CASSGTANSPLHF. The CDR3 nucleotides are TGTGCCAGCAGTGGGACAGCTAATTCACCCCTCCACTTT.